This T cell receptor beta chain was recovered during a study of blood T cell repertoires in COVID-19. Across the study: Acute-phase and convalescent COVID-19 samples originated in the United States, Italy and Spain. PBMCs, B-cell-depleted T cells, or T cells provided the cDNA or gDNA that made up the material.

CDR3 length equals 15 residues. The J segment lost 6 bases and the V segment lost 4 bases, leaving 6 bases of the junction unmatched. The germline V gene encodes CDR1 MDHEN and CDR2 SYDVKM. Per the original methods: Amplification with reference gene primers provided the estimates of nucleated cell counts. Some clones are missing from TCRdb's copy, which holds only in-frame ones; the method was immunoSEQ multiplex PCR. V and J calls and clone size are given by that table; D and trimming were obtained from the DNA. The repertoire includes about 180,000 clones, around 86% of them detected once, and about 7.1% sits in the top ten.

The rearrangement links TRBV28 to TRBJ1-6, with 7 bases identical to TRBD1. This clonotype was sampled from an older woman with COVID-19, enrolled during active disease. The sample consisted of peripheral blood. The DNA for the CDR3 is TGTGCCAGCAGTTCATACAGGGGAGGTAATTCACCCCTCCACTTT. Protein product: CASSSYRGGNSPLHF. The variable domain in full, completed from reference TRBV28 and TRBJ1-6, reads DVKVTQSSRYLVKRTGEKVFLECVQDMDHENMFWYRQDPGLGLRLIYFSYDVKMKEKGDIPEGYSVSREKKERFSLILESASTNQTSMYLCASSSYRGGNSPLHFGNGTRLTVT.